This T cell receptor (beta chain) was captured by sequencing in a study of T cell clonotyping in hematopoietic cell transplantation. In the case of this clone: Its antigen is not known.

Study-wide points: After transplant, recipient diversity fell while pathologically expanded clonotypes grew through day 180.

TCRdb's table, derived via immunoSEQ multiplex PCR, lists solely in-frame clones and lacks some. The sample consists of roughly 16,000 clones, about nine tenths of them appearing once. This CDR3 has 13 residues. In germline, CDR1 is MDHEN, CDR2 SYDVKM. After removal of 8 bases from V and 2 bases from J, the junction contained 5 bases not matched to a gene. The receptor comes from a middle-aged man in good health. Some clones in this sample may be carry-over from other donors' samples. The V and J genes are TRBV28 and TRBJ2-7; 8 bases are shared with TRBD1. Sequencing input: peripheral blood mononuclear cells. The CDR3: CASGTGLPYEQYF. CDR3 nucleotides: TGTGCCAGCGGGACAGGCCTCCCCTACGAGCAGTACTTC.